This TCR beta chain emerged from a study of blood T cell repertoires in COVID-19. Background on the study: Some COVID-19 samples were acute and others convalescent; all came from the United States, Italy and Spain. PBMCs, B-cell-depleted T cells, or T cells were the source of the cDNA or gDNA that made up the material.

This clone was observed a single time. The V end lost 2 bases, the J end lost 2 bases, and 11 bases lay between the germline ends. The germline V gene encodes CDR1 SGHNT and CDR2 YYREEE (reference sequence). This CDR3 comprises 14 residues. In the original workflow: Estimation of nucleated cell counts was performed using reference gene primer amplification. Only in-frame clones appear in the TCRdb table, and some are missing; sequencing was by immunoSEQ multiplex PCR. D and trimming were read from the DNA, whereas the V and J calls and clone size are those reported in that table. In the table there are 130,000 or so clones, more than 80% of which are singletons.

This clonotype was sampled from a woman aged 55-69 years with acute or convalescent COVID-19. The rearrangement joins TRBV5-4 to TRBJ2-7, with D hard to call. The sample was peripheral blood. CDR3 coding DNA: TGTGCCAGCAGCTTAGTGGCCCCAACCTACGAGCAGTACTTC. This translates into CASSLVAPTYEQYF. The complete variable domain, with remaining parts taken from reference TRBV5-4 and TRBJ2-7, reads ETGVTQSPTHLIKTRGQQVTLRCSSQSGHNTVSWYQQALGQGPQFIFQYYREEENGRGNFPPRFSGLQFPNYSSELNVNALELDDSALYLCASSLVAPTYEQYFGPGTRLTVT.